Shown below are 4 T cell receptor beta chains from a single sample sequenced in a study of control samples from healthy donors and cancer patients. Sequenced by immunoSEQ multiplex PCR; TCRdb stores in-frame clones only, minus some. Of about 95,000 clones in the sample, approximately 80% are singletons; the top ten hold roughly 19%. Sequences were obtained from blood. These TCRs come from a man younger than 40 in good health.

The gene calls are TRBV6-5 and TRBJ1-4; D not resolved. Per germline, CDR1 MNHEY and CDR2 SVGAGI. This CDR3 has 14 amino acids. V was shortened by 2 bases and J by 8 bases, with 12 bases between the two germline ends. CDR3 in amino acids: CASSYKQRGEKLFF. CDR3 sequence (DNA): TGTGCCAGCAGTTACAAACAGAGAGGGGAAAAACTGTTTTTT.

The chain carries TRBV15 and TRBJ1-4; unclear D gene. The CDR3 is 12 residues long. Trimming shortened V by 3 bases and J by 12 bases, and 11 bases separated the two germline ends. CDR1 and CDR2 (germline): LNHNV, YYDKDF (reference sequence). The CDR3 region is CATSRAGGELFF. The CDR3 DNA follows: TGTGCCACCAGCAGGGCGGGTGGGGAACTGTTTTTT. The whole variable domain, remainder taken from reference TRBV15 and TRBJ1-4, is DAMVIQNPRYQVTQFGKPVTLSCSQTLNHNVMYWYQQKSSQAPKLLFHYYDKDFNNEADTPDNFQSRRPNTSFCFLDIRSPGLGDTAMYLCATSRAGGELFFGSGTQLSVL.

This clone was observed a handful of times. The chain has TRBV18 and TRBJ1-5; D is unclear. The V and J ends lost 6 bases and 0 bases respectively, with 15 bases between them. CDR1 KGHSH and CDR2 LQKENI come from the germline V gene. The CDR3 has 16 amino acids. CDR3 in amino acids: CASSPDGRYSNQPQHF. The CDR3 DNA reads as TGTGCCAGCTCTCCAGACGGCAGATATAGCAATCAGCCCCAGCATTTT.

The CDR3 here is CASSLGTSGGSYNEQFF. The CDR3 DNA reads TGTGCCAGCAGCTTAGGGACTAGCGGGGGCTCCTACAATGAGCAGTTCTTC. The genes are TRBV11-3 and TRBJ2-1; 13 positions match TRBD2. V was clipped by 1 base and J by 0 bases; unmatched bases: 0. The CDR3 totals 17 residues. Germline-derived CDR1 and CDR2 are SGHNT and YENEEA.